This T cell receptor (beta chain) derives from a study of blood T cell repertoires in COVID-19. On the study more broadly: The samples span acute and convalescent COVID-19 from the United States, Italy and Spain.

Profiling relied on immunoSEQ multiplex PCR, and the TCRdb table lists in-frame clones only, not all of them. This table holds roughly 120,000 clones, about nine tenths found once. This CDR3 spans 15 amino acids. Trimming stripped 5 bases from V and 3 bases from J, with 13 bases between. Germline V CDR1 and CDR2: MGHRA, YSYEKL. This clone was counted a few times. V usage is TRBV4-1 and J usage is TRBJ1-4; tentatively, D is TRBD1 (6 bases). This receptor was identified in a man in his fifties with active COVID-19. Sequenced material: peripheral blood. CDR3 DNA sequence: TGCGCCAGCAGCATAACAGGGCTGGCTAATGAAAAACTGTTTTTT. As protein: CASSITGLANEKLFF.